This TCR beta chain was documented in a study of T cell changes during pregnancy in multiple sclerosis. The data were produced by immunoSEQ multiplex PCR, yet TCRdb's version contains in-frame clones alone and is incomplete. The sample lists more than 65,000 clones, 91% occurring once. Germline CDR1 SGHVS, CDR2 FQNEAQ. The length of the CDR3 is 15 residues. V lost 5 bases and J lost 6, with 19 bases in between. Sample: peripheral blood, taken in the first trimester of pregnancy. The chain combines TRBV7-8 with TRBJ1-1; D not resolved. The origin of this receptor is a female donor with multiple sclerosis, enrolled in a pregnancy study. CDR3 sequence reads: CASSHPFGVGAEAFF. The CDR3 nucleotides are TGTGCCAGCAGCCATCCTTTCGGGGTTGGGGCTGAAGCTTTCTTT.